This entry features one T cell receptor (beta chain) sequence. The antigen is undetermined. These data come from a study of shared clonotypes between healthy human individuals. In the study overall: The cohort comprised a couple of women and a few men. Their ages spanned 18 to 49 years. Study observations and caveats: Among donors, sharing of clonotypes was expected to be affected by sequencing depth.

Assay runs were performed at deep level. In the original workflow: Without quality scores, immunoSEQ junctional reads could not be filtered like full-length reads. Method: immunoSEQ multiplex PCR; TCRdb's copy keeps in-frame clones and lacks some. V and J calls and clone size are given by that table; D and trimming were obtained from the DNA. The table has some 470,000 clones, over 65% seen once. Between the trimmed V and J ends, which lost 0 bases and 6 bases, there was a span of 13 bases. The CDR3 spans 15 residues. The V gene's germline CDR1 is SGHRS and CDR2 YFSETQ. The specimen was PBMCs. The chain uses TRBV5-1 and TRBJ1-3, with D hard to call. This clonotype originated in a woman aged 40 to 49 in good health. Some clones in this sample may be carry-over from other donors' samples. CDR3 coding DNA: TGCGCCAGCAGCTTGGGGGGAGCGTCGGCAAACACCATATATTTT. It is translated as CASSLGGASANTIYF.